One and the same sample provided the 8 T cell receptor beta chains below, sequenced in a study of T cell responses to AZD1222 COVID-19 vaccine. Repertoires were generated with immunoSEQ multiplex PCR, while TCRdb's copy carries only in-frame clones and drops some. The table shows 60,000 to 65,000 clones, with 80% to 85% occurring only once. This material consisted of peripheral blood, taken on day 0 of AZD1222 vaccination. All receptors derive from an adult in good health.

The V gene is TRBV6-5, the J gene TRBJ1-2; weak D call: TRBD1 (5 bases). V was clipped by 0 bases and J by 8 bases, with 19 bases between them. The germline CDR1 and CDR2 sequences are MNHEY and SVGAGI. The length of the CDR3 is 16 residues. Here the CDR3 DNA reads TGTGCCAGCAGTTACTCGGGGACCTCTATCCTGTACGGCTACACCTTC. It is translated as CASSYSGTSILYGYTF.

V usage is TRBV11-1 and J usage is TRBJ1-5; no reliable D call. The CDR3 runs 14 residues. V was cut by 5 bases and J by 0 bases, with 8 bases left in between. The germline V gene has CDR1 SGHAT and CDR2 FQDESV (reference sequence). The CDR3 is CASSLDRSNQPQHF. The CDR3 nucleotides read TGTGCCAGCAGCCTAGACCGTAGCAATCAGCCCCAGCATTTT.

The chain links TRBV14 to TRBJ1-1; TRBD1 aligns across 7 bases. The CDR3 consists of 15 residues. The junction had 15 bases not matched to a gene; V was cut back by 7 bases and J by 7 bases. CDR1 and CDR2 (germline): SGHDN, FVKESK. The CDR3 is CASTKPQGTKGEAFF. The CDR3 nucleotides are TGTGCCAGCACCAAACCACAGGGGACCAAGGGTGAAGCTTTCTTT.

The chain couples TRBV6-6 to TRBJ1-1; D gene uncertain. The CDR3 runs 15 residues. Trimming pared 0 bases from V and 1 base from J, leaving 9 bases between. Germline CDR1 MNHNY, CDR2 SVGAGI (reference sequence). In DNA, the CDR3 is TGTGCCAGCAGTTACTCGCCGGTTCAGAACACTGAAGCTTTCTTT. It yields the protein CASSYSPVQNTEAFF.

The chain recombines TRBV30 with TRBJ2-7; 10 bases are shared with TRBD2. The CDR3 sequence is 16 residues long. With V trimmed by 3 bases and J by 5 bases, 13 bases remained unmatched. CDR1 and CDR2 (germline): GTSNPN, SVGIG (reference sequence). CDR3 bases: TGTGCCTGGAGGACTCTAGCGGGGGTCGCTACGGACGAGCAGTACTTC. Translated: CAWRTLAGVATDEQYF.

The chain carries TRBV2 and TRBJ2-2, with D possibly being TRBD1 or TRBD2 (6 bases each). With 7 bases removed from V and 7 bases from J, the gap between germline ends came to 16 bases. This CDR3 spans 14 amino acids. The germline V gene has CDR1 SNHLY and CDR2 FYNNEI. The CDR3 sequence is CASIDSGEVGELFF. The CDR3 DNA reads TGTGCCAGCATAGATTCAGGGGAGGTCGGGGAGCTGTTTTTT.

The chain is built from TRBV29-1 and TRBJ2-2; tentative D call: TRBD1 (5 bases). Germline CDR1 and CDR2: SQVTM and ANQGSEA. CDR3 length: 16 amino acids. The germline V and J ends were trimmed by 0 bases and 0 bases, with 11 bases remaining between them. CDR3 loop: CSVEDRRAPNTGELFF. For the CDR3, the DNA is TGCAGCGTTGAAGATCGCAGGGCCCCGAACACCGGGGAGCTGTTTTTT.

The chain carries TRBV7-6 and TRBJ2-5, with TRBD1 matching over 7 bases. The J segment lost 5 bases and the V segment lost 5 bases, leaving 8 bases of the junction unmatched. CDR1 is SGHVS, CDR2 FNYEAQ, per germline. The CDR3 extends over 14 amino acids. CDR3 residues: CASSRTGPEETQYF. As DNA, the CDR3 is TGTGCCAGCAGCCGGACAGGCCCGGAGGAGACCCAGTACTTC.